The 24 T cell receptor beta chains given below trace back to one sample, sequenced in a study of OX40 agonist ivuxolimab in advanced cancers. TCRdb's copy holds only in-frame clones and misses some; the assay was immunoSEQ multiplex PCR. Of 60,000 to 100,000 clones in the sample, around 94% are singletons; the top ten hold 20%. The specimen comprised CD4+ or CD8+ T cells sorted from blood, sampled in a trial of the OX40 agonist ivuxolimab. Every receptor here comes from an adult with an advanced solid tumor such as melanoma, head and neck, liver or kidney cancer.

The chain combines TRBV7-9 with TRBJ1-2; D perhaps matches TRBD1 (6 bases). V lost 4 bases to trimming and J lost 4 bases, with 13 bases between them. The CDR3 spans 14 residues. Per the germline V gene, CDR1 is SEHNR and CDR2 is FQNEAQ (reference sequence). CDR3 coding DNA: TGTGCCAGCAGCTCGACTGGACAGAGCTATGGCTACACCTTC. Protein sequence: CASSSTGQSYGYTF.

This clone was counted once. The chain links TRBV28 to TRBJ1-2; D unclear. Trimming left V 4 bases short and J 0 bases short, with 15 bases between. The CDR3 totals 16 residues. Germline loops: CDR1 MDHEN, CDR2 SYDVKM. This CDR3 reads CASSSPPQMSNYGYTF. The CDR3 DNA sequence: TGTGCCAGCAGTTCCCCTCCTCAGATGTCTAACTATGGCTACACCTTC.

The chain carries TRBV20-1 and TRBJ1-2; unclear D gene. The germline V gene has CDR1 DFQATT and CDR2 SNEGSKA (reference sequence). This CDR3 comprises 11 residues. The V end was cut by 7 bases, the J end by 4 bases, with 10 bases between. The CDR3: CSVPTGYGYTF. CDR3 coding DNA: TGCAGTGTTCCGACGGGCTATGGCTACACCTTC.

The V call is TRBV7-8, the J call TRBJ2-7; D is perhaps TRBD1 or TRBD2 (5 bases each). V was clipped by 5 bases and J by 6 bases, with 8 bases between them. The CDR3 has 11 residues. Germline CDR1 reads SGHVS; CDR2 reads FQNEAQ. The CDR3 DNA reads TGTGCCAGCAGCGCTGGGGGCGAGCAGTACTTC. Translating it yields CASSAGGEQYF.

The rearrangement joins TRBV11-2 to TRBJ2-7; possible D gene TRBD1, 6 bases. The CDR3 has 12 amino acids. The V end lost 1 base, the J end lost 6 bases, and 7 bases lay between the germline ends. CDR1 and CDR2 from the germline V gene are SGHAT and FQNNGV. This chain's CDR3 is CASSLGGPEQYF. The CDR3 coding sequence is TGTGCCAGCAGCTTAGGGGGGCCCGAGCAGTACTTC.

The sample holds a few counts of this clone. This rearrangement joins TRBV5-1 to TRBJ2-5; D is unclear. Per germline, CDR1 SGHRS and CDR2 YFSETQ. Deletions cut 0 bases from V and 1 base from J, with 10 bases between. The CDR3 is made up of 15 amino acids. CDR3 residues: CASSLAVGSQETQYF. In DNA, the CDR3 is TGCGCCAGCAGCTTGGCCGTAGGTTCCCAAGAGACCCAGTACTTC.

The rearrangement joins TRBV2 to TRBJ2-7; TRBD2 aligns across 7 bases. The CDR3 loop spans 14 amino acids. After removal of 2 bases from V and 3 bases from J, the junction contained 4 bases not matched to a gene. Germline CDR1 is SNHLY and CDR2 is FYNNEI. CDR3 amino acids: CASSERGGSYEQYF. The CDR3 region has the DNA TGTGCCAGCAGTGAAAGGGGCGGGAGCTACGAGCAGTACTTC.

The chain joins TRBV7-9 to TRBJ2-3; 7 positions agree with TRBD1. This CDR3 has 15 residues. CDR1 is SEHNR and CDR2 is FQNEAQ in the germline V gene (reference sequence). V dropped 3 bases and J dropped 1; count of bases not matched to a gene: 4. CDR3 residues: CASSFGQGGTDTQYF. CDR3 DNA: TGTGCCAGCAGCTTCGGGCAGGGGGGCACAGATACGCAGTATTTT.

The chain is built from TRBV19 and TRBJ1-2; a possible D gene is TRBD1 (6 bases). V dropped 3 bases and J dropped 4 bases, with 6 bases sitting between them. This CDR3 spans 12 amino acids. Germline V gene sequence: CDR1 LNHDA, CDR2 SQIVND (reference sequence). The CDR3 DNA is TGTGCCAGTAGTATGGACAGCTATGGCTACACCTTC. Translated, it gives CASSMDSYGYTF. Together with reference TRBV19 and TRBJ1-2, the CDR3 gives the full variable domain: DGGITQSPKYLFRKEGQNVTLSCEQNLNHDAMYWYRQDPGQGLRLIYYSQIVNDFQKGDIAEGYSVSREKKESFPLTVTSAQKNPTAFYLCASSMDSYGYTFGSGTRLTVV.

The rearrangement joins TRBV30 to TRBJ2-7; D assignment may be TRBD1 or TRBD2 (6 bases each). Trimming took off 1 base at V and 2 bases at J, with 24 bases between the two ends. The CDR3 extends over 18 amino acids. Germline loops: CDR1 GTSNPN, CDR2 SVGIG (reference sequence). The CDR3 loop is CAWSGIVARGGLTYEQYF. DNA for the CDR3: TGTGCCTGGAGTGGTATAGTGGCCCGAGGGGGGTTAACCTACGAGCAGTACTTC.

In DNA form, the CDR3 reads TGTGCCAGCAGCCCACTGGACAGGGGACACCCTAACTATGGCTACACCTTC. This encodes CASSPLDRGHPNYGYTF. The rearrangement links TRBV11-2 to TRBJ1-2; TRBD1 matches 9 bases. This CDR3 has 17 amino acids. Germline V lookup: CDR1 SGHAT, CDR2 FQNNGV. Trimming at V came to 5 bases and at J to 0 bases, leaving 10 bases not matched to a gene.

CDR3 nucleotides: TGTGCCAGCAGCGTCGGGACAGGCCCTAAAGACATTCAGTACTTC. This sequence encodes CASSVGTGPKDIQYF. This chain uses TRBV7-8 with TRBJ2-4; 8 bases agree with TRBD1. The CDR3 runs 15 residues. Losses at the gene ends were 5 bases for V and 8 bases for J; bases not matched to a gene: 11. Germline values: CDR1 SGHVS, CDR2 FQNEAQ. The full variable domain, rest sourced from reference TRBV7-8 and TRBJ2-4, is GAGVSQSPRYKVAKRGQDVALRCDPISGHVSLFWYQQALGQGPEFLTYFQNEAQLDKSGLPSDRFFAERPEGSVSTLKIQRTQQEDSAVYLCASSVGTGPKDIQYFGAGTRLSVL.

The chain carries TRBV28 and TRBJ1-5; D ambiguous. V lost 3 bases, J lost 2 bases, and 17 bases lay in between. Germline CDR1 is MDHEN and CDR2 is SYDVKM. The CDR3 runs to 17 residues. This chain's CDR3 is CASSFNAWAHRNQPQHF. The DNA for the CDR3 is TGTGCCAGCAGTTTTAATGCGTGGGCTCACCGCAATCAGCCCCAGCATTTT. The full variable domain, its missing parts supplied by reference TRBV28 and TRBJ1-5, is DVKVTQSSRYLVKRTGEKVFLECVQDMDHENMFWYRQDPGLGLRLIYFSYDVKMKEKGDIPEGYSVSREKKERFSLILESASTNQTSMYLCASSFNAWAHRNQPQHFGDGTRLSIL.

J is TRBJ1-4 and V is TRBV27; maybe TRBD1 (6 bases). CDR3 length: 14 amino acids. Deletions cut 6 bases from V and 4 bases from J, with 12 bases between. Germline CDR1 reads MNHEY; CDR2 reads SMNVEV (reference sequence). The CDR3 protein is CASSLGGGNEKLFF. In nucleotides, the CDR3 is TGTGCCAGCAGCCTAGGGGGGGGTAATGAAAAACTGTTTTTT.

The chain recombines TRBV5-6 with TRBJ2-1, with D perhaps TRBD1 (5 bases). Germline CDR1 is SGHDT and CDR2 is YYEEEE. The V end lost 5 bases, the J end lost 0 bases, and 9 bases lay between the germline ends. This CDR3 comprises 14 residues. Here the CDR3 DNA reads TGTGCCAGCAGGCAGGGCAGCTCCTACAATGAGCAGTTCTTC. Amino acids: CASRQGSSYNEQFF.

This CDR3 reads CASSYIPQETDTEAFF. CDR3 nucleotides: TGTGCCAGCAGTTACATACCACAGGAAACTGACACTGAAGCTTTCTTT. This chain joins TRBV27 and TRBJ1-1, with TRBD1 as a possible D gene (5 bases). Germline CDR1 and CDR2: MNHEY and SMNVEV (reference sequence). The length of the CDR3 is 16 residues. The germline V and J ends were trimmed by 4 bases and 3 bases, with 18 bases remaining between them.

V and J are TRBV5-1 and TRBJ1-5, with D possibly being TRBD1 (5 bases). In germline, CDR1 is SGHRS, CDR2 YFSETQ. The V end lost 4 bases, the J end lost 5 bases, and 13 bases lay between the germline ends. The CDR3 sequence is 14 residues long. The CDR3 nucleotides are TGCGCCAGCAGCCTGGGGGGGATCGATCAGCCCCAGCATTTT. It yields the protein CASSLGGIDQPQHF.

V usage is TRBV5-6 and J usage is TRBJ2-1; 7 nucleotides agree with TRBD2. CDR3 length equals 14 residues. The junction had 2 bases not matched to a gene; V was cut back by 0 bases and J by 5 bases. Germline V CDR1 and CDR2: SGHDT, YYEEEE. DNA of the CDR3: TGTGCCAGCAGCTTGGTGCGGGAGAACAATGAGCAGTTCTTC. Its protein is CASSLVRENNEQFF.

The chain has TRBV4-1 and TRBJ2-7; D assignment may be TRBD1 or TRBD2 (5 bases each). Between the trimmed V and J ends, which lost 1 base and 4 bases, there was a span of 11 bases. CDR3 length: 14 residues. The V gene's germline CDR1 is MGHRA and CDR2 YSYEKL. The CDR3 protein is CASSQVQGEYEQYF. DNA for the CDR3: TGCGCCAGCAGCCAAGTCCAGGGAGAATACGAGCAGTACTTC.

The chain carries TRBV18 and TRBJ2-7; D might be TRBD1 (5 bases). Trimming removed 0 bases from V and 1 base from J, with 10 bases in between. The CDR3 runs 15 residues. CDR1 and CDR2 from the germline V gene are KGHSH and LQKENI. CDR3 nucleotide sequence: TGTGCCAGCTCACCACCCCCCACAGGTTCCTACGAGCAGTACTTC. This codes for CASSPPPTGSYEQYF.

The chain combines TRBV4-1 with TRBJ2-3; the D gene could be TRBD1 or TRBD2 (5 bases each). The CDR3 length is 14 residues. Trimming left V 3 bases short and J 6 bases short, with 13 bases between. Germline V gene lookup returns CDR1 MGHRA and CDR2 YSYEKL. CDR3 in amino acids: CASSHEGTLDTQYF. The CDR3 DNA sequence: TGCGCCAGCAGCCACGAAGGGACCTTGGATACGCAGTATTTT.

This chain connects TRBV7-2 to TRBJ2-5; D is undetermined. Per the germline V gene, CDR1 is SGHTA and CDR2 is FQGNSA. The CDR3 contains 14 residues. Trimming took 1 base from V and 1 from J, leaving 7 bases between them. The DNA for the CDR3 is TGTGCCAGCAGCTTAGGGGGATCCCAAGAGACCCAGTACTTC. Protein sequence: CASSLGGSQETQYF.

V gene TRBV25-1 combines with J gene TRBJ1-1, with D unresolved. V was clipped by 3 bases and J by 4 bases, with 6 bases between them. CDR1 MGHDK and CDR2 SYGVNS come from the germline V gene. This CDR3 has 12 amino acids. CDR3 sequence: CASSDRSTEAFF. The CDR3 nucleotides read TGTGCCAGCAGTGACAGGAGCACTGAAGCTTTCTTT.

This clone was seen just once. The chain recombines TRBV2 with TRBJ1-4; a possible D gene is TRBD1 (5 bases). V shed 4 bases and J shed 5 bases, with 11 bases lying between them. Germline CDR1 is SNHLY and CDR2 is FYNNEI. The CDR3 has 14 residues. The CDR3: CASSGGAGNEKLFF. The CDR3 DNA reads TGTGCCAGCAGTGGCGGGGCGGGGAATGAAAAACTGTTTTTT.